These 3 T cell receptor beta chains share one sample of origin, sequenced in a study of blood T cell repertoires in COVID-19. Profiled with immunoSEQ multiplex PCR; TCRdb holds only in-frame clones, not every one. The sample has 200,000 to 250,000 clones, around four fifths seen once. Sequenced: peripheral blood. These TCRs come from a woman older than 75 with active or convalescent COVID-19.

J is TRBJ2-1 and V is TRBV13, with TRBD1 as a possible D gene (6 bases). The CDR3 runs to 13 residues. Trimming stripped 8 bases from V and 8 bases from J, with 16 bases between. Germline CDR1 reads PRHDT; CDR2 reads FYEKMQ (reference sequence). In DNA, the CDR3 is TGTGCCAGCGGAAAGGGGGTCGTGGATGAGCAGTTCTTC. It translates to CASGKGVVDEQFF. The full variable domain, completed using reference TRBV13 and TRBJ2-1, is AAGVIQSPRHLIKEKRETATLKCYPIPRHDTVYWYQQGPGQDPQFLISFYEKMQSDKGSIPDRFSAQQFSDYHSELNMSSLELGDSALYFCASGKGVVDEQFFGPGTRLTVL.

This sequence joins TRBV6-5 and TRBJ1-4; a possible D gene is TRBD1 (5 bases). Trimming pared 2 bases from V and 2 bases from J, leaving 9 bases between. The CDR3 is 15 residues long. CDR1 is MNHEY and CDR2 is SVGAGI in the germline V gene. The CDR3 DNA is TGTGCCAGCAGTTACCCGGGACTGACTAATGAAAAACTGTTTTTT. Translation: CASSYPGLTNEKLFF.

The chain recombines TRBV6-4 with TRBJ1-5, with D maybe TRBD1 (5 bases). CDR3 size: 19 residues. In germline, CDR1 is MRHNA, CDR2 SNTAGT. Trimming took 2 bases from V and 2 from J, leaving 22 bases between them. The CDR3 spells CASSDATLGPGWGNQPQHF. CDR3 bases: TGTGCCAGCAGTGACGCTACCCTGGGGCCCGGGTGGGGCAATCAGCCCCAGCATTTT.